Listed below are T cell receptor beta chains from one sample, sequenced in a study of cytomegalovirus exposure and HLA in healthy donors. Profiled with immunoSEQ multiplex PCR; TCRdb holds only in-frame clones, not every one. The sample consists of 120,000 to 150,000 clones, about 75% of them appearing once. The sample consisted of PBMCs. Source of these receptors: a woman between 25 and 40 years old in good health and CMV-seronegative. Each CDR3 is given with its conserved first and last residue. D genes are given only for firm matches. Expanded clones are given a class, and other clones once, few, many or no size at all.

j_call | v_call | clone_size | d_call | cdr3_length | cdr3_aa | cdr3_nt
TRBJ2-5 | TRBV27 | NA | NA | 13 | CASSLGPLETQYF | TGTGCCAGCAGTTTAGGGCCTTTAGAGACCCAGTACTTC
TRBJ2-2 | TRBV6-5 | NA | TRBD1 | 14 | CASSGTGNTGELFF | TGTGCCAGCTCCGGGACAGGGAACACCGGGGAGCTGTTTTTT
TRBJ1-1 | TRBV29-1 | NA | NA | 10 | CSVVFAVAFF | TGCAGCGTTGTGTTTGCGGTAGCTTTCTTT
TRBJ1-1 | TRBV9 | once | TRBD1 | 13 | CASTQGSNTEAFF | TGTGCCAGCACACAGGGGTCCAACACTGAAGCTTTCTTT
TRBJ2-7 | TRBV4-3 | NA | NA | 15 | CASSQVGNGKYEQYF | TGCGCCAGCAGCCAAGTCGGTAACGGGAAATACGAGCAGTACTTC
TRBJ1-2 | TRBV19 | NA | NA | 13 | CASSQGHNYGYTF | TGTGCCAGTTCCCAGGGGCACAACTATGGCTACACCTTC
TRBJ2-1 | TRBV2 | NA | NA | 15 | CASSDPGEFYNEQFF | TGTGCCAGCAGTGACCCAGGGGAGTTCTACAATGAGCAGTTCTTC
TRBJ1-3 | TRBV11-3 | NA | NA | 16 | CASSPRTAVSGNTIYF | TGTGCCAGCAGCCCCCGGACAGCTGTATCTGGAAACACCATATATTTT
TRBJ1-6 | TRBV13 | NA | TRBD1 | 15 | CASSLTGTGYSPLHF | TGTGCCAGCAGCCTTACCGGGACAGGGTATTCACCCCTCCACTTT
TRBJ2-3 | TRBV6-4 | NA | NA | 15 | CASSDGGSTTDTQYF | TGTGCCAGCAGTGACGGAGGGTCCACCACAGATACGCAGTATTTT
TRBJ1-3 | TRBV6-5 | few | TRBD1 | 14 | CASRDRSSGNTIYF | TGTGCCAGCAGGGACAGGTCCTCTGGAAACACCATATATTTT
TRBJ1-2 | TRBV11-2 | NA | NA | 17 | CASSSVTRRGPGYGYTF | TGTGCCAGCAGCTCGGTCACCCGGAGGGGACCGGGTTATGGCTACACCTTC
TRBJ1-1 | TRBV7-3 | NA | NA | 15 | CASSSNWGPNTEAFF | TGTGCCAGCAGCTCTAATTGGGGGCCGAACACTGAAGCTTTCTTT
TRBJ1-6 | TRBV9 | NA | NA | 14 | CASSVKYNNSPLHF | TGTGCCAGCAGCGTAAAATATAATAATTCACCCCTCCACTTT
TRBJ2-7 | TRBV7-9 | NA | NA | 17 | CSSSRYISSGQPYEQYF | TGTTCCAGCAGCCGATACATCTCGTCCGGACAGCCCTACGAGCAGTACTTC
TRBJ1-2 | TRBV28 | NA | TRBD1 | 13 | CASSRTGAYGYTF | TGTGCCAGCTCCCGGACAGGAGCTTATGGCTACACCTTC
TRBJ1-5 | TRBV7-6 | NA | TRBD1 | 21 | CASSLEAPGTGTSYSNQPQHF | TGTGCCAGCAGCTTAGAGGCCCCGGGGACAGGAACTTCCTATAGCAATCAGCCCCAGCATTTT
TRBJ1-1 | TRBV15 | NA | NA | 14 | CATSRVGGDTEAFF | TGTGCCACCAGCAGAGTGGGGGGGGACACTGAAGCTTTCTTT
TRBJ1-5 | TRBV30 | NA | NA | 14 | CAWSVRGGWEPQHF | TGTGCCTGGAGTGTACGTGGGGGCTGGGAGCCCCAGCATTTT
TRBJ2-7 | TRBV5-4 | NA | TRBD1 | 13 | CASSHQGADEQYF | TGTGCCAGCAGCCATCAGGGGGCGGATGAGCAGTACTTC
TRBJ1-1 | TRBV5-6 | NA | TRBD1 | 14 | CASSSGQGVAEAFF | TGTGCCAGCAGCTCAGGACAGGGGGTCGCTGAAGCTTTCTTT
TRBJ2-3 | TRBV7-3 | once | TRBD2 | 16 | CASSLIAGGSLDTQYF | TGTGCCAGCAGCCTTATAGCGGGGGGGAGCTTAGATACGCAGTATTTT
TRBJ1-5 | TRBV2 | NA | NA | 15 | CASSEGEVSNQPQHF | TGTGCCAGCAGTGAAGGGGAGGTTAGCAATCAGCCCCAGCATTTT
TRBJ1-1 | TRBV10-2 | once | TRBD1 | 15 | CASSIIRGPNTEAFF | TGCGCCAGCAGTATCATCAGGGGGCCGAACACTGAAGCTTTCTTT
TRBJ2-3 | TRBV6-1 | NA | TRBD2 | 15 | CAILETGGWADTQYF | TGTGCCATCCTCGAGACCGGGGGGTGGGCAGATACGCAGTATTTT
TRBJ1-2 | TRBV18 | NA | TRBD1 | 16 | CASSPQMGQGGEAYTF | TGTGCCAGCTCACCACAAATGGGACAGGGGGGTGAAGCCTACACCTTC
TRBJ2-1 | TRBV7-2 | NA | TRBD2 | 14 | CASSFSGGADEQFF | TGTGCCAGCAGCTTTAGCGGGGGGGCGGATGAGCAGTTCTTC
TRBJ2-7 | TRBV6-1 | once | TRBD1 | 16 | CASSDIRDRLSYEQYF | TGTGCCAGCAGTGACATACGGGACAGACTATCCTACGAGCAGTACTTC
TRBJ2-7 | TRBV6-1 | NA | TRBD2 | 16 | CASSGGLAGVSYEQYF | TGTGCCAGCAGTGGAGGGCTAGCGGGGGTTTCCTACGAGCAGTACTTC
TRBJ1-1 | TRBV16 | NA | NA | 18 | CASSGGRAPGLVNTEAFF | TGTGCCAGCAGCGGGGGCAGGGCCCCCGGACTTGTGAACACTGAAGCTTTCTTT